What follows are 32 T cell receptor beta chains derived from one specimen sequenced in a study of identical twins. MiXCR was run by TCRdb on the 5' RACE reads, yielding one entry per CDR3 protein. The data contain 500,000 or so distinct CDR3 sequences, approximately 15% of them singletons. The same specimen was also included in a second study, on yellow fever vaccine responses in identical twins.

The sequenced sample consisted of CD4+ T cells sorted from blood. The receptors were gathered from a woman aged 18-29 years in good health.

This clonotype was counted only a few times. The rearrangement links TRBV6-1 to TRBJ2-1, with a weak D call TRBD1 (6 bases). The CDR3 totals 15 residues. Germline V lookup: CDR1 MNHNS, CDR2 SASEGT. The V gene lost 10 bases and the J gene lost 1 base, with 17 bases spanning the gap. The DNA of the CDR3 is TGTGCCACCCCCAAAGGAACAGGGTCCTACAATGAGCAGTTCTTC. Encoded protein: CATPKGTGSYNEQFF.

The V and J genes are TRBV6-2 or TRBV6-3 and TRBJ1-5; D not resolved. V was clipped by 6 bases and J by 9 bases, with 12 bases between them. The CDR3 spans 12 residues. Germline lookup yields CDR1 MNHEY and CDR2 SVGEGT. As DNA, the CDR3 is TGTGCCAGCAGACCGGACTCGGCGCCCCAGCATTTT. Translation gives CASRPDSAPQHF.

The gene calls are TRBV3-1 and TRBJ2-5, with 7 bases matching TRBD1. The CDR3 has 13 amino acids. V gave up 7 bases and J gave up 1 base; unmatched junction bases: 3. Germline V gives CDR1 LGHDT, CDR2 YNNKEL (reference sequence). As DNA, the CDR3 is TGTGCCAGCACAGACAGGGTCCAAGAGACCCAGTACTTC. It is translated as CASTDRVQETQYF.

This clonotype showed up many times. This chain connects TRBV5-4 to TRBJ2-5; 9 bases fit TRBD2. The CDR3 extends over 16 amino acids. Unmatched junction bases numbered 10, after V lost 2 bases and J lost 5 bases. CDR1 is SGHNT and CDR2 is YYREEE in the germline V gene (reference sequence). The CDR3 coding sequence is TGTGCCAGCAGCTTCACGGGTGGTAGCGGGGGTGAGACCCAGTACTTC. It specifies CASSFTGGSGGETQYF.

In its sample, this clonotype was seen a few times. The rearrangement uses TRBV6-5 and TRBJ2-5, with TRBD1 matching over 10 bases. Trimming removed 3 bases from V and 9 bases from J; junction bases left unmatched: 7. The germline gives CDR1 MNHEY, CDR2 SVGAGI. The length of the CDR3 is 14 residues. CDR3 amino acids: CASSYSPGQGPQYF. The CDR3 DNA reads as TGTGCCAGCAGTTATTCTCCGGGACAGGGGCCCCAGTACTTC.

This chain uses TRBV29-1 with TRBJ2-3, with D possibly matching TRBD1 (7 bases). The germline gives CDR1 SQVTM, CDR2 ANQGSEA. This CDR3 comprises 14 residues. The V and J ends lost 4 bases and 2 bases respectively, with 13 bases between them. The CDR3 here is CSVGRDRTTDTQYF. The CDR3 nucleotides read TGCAGCGTTGGGAGGGACAGAACCACAGATACGCAGTATTTT.

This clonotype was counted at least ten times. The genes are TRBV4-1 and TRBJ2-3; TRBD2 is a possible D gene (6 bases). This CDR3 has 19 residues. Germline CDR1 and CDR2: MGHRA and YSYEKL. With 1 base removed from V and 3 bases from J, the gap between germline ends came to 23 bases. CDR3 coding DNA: TGCGCCAGCAGCCAAGTCCTGCGGGCCCGCGGAGGAGGGACAGATACGCAGTATTTT. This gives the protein CASSQVLRARGGGTDTQYF.

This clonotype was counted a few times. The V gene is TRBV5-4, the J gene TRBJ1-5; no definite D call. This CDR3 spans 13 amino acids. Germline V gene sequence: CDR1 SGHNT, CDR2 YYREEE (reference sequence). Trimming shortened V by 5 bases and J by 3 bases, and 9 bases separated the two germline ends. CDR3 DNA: TGTGCCAGCAGTTGGGGTCCCAATCAGCCCCAGCATTTT. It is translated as CASSWGPNQPQHF. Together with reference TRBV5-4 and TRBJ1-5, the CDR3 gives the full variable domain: ETGVTQSPTHLIKTRGQQVTLRCSSQSGHNTVSWYQQALGQGPQFIFQYYREEENGRGNFPPRFSGLQFPNYSSELNVNALELDDSALYLCASSWGPNQPQHFGDGTRLSIL.

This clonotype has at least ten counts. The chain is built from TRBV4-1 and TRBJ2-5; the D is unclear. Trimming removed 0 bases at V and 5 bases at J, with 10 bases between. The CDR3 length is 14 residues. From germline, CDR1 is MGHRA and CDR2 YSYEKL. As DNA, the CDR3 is TGCGCCAGCAGCCAAGATCTATCGAGGGAGACCCAGTACTTC. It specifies CASSQDLSRETQYF.

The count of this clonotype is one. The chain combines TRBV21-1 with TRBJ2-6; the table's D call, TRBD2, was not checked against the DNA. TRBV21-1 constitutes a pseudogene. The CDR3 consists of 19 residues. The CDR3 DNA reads TGTGCCAGCAGCAAAGTACTGAGGGACTTAATCTCTGGGGCCAACGTCCTGACTTTC. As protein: CASSKVLRDLISGANVLTF.

The CDR3 DNA reads TGTGCCAGCAGCAGCCCAGCGGGAGAGCGAAACATTCAGTACTTC. Protein product: CASSSPAGERNIQYF. The chain couples TRBV21-1 to TRBJ2-4; TRBD2 reflects the table's D call only, with no check against the DNA. TRBV21-1 is recorded as a pseudogene. There are 15 residues in the CDR3.

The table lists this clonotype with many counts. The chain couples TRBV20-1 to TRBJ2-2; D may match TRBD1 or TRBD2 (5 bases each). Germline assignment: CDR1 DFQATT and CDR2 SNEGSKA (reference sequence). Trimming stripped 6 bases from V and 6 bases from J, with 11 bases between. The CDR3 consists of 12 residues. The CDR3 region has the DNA TGCAGTGCCCCGAGGGGTTCCGGGGAGCTGTTTTTT. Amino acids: CSAPRGSGELFF.

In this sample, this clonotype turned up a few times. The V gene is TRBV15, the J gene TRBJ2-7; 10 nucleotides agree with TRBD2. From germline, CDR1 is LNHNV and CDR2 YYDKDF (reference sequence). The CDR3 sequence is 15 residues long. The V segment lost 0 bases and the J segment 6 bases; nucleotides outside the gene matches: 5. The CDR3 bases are TGTGCCACCAGCAGAGATATCACTAGCGGGGTCGAGCAGTACTTC. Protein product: CATSRDITSGVEQYF.

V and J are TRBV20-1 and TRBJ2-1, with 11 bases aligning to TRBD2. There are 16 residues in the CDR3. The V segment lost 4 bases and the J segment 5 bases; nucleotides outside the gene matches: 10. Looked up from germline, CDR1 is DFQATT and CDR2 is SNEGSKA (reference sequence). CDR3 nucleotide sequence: TGCAGTGCTATAATTAGCGGGAGGGGGGTAAACAATGAGCAGTTCTTC. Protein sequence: CSAIISGRGVNNEQFF.

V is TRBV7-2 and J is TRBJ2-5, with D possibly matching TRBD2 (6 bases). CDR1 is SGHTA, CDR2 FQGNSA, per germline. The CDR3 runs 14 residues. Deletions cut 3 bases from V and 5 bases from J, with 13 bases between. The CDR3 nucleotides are TGTGCCAGCAGCTTTTTCGTCAGCGGGGAGACCCAGTACTTC. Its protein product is CASSFFVSGETQYF.

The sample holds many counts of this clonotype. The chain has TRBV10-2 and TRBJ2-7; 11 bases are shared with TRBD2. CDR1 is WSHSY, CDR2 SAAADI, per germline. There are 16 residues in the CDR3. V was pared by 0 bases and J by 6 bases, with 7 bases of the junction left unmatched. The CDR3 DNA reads TGCGCCAGCAGTGAGTCGGTACTAGCGGGGGTAGTCGAGCAGTACTTC. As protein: CASSESVLAGVVEQYF.

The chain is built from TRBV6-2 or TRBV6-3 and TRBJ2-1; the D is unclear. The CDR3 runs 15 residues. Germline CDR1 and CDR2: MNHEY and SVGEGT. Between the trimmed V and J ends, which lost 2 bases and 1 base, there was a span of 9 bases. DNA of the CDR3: TGTGCCAGCAGTTACGGCAGGCTTTCCTACAATGAGCAGTTCTTC. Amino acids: CASSYGRLSYNEQFF.

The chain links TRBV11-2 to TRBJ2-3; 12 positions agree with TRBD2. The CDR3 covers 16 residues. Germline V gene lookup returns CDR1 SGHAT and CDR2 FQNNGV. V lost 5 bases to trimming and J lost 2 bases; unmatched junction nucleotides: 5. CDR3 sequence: CASSPRLAGATDTQYF. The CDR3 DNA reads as TGTGCCAGCAGCCCAAGACTAGCGGGGGCCACAGATACGCAGTATTTT.

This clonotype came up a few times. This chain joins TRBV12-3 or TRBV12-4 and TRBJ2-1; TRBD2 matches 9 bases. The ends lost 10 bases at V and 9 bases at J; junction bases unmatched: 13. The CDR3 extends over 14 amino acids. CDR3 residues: CANTAGGWDGEQFF. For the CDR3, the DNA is TGTGCCAACACAGCGGGAGGTTGGGATGGTGAGCAGTTCTTC.

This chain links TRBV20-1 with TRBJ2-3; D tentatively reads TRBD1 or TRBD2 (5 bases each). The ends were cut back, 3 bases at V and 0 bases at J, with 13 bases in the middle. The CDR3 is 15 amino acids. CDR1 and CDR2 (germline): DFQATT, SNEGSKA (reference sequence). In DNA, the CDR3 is TGCAGTGCTAGTAGGCAGGGAGCTAGCACAGATACGCAGTATTTT. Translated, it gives CSASRQGASTDTQYF.

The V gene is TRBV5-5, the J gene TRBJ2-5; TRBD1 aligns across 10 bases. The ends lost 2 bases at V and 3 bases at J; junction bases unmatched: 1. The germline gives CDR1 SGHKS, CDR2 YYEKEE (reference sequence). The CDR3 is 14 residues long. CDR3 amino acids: CASSLGQGEETQYF. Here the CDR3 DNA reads TGTGCCAGCAGCTTAGGACAGGGGGAAGAGACCCAGTACTTC.

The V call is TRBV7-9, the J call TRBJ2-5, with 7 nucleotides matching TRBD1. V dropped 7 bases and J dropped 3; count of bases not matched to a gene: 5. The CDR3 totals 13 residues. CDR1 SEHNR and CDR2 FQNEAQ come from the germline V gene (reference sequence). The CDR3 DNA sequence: TGTGCCAGCACCAGCGACAGGGAAGAGACCCAGTACTTC. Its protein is CASTSDREETQYF.

As DNA, the CDR3 is TGTGCCAGCAGTTTATCGCACTTCAGGGGGCCTAGCGGGAGGGCCGTCTGGGAGCTGTTTTTT. Amino acids: CASSLSHFRGPSGRAVWELFF. This chain links TRBV12-3 or TRBV12-4 with TRBJ2-2; 12 bases align to TRBD2. The J segment lost 9 bases and the V segment lost 2 bases, leaving 22 bases of the junction unmatched. The CDR3 is made up of 21 amino acids.

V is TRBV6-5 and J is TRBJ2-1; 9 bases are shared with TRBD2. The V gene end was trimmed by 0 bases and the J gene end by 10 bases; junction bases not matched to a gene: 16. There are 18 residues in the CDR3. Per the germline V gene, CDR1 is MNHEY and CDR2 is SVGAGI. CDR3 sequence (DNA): TGTGCCAGCAGTTACTCGAAGTCTAGGCGGGGGGGCATTTTGGAGCAGTTCTTC. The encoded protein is CASSYSKSRRGGILEQFF.

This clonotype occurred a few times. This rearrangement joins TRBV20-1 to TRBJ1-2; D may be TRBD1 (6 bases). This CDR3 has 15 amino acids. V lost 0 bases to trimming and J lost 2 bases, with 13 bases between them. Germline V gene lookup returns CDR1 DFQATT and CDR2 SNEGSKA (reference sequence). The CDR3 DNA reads TGCAGTGCTAGAGACCCGCGGGGGGCAAACTATGGCTACACCTTC. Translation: CSARDPRGANYGYTF.

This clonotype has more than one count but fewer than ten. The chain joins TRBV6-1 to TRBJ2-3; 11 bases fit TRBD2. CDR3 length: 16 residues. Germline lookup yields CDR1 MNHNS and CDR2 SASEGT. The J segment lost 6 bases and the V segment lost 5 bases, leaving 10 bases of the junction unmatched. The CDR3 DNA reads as TGTGCCAGCAGTAAACTAGCGGGGGTGTCGGGGGATACGCAGTATTTT. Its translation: CASSKLAGVSGDTQYF.

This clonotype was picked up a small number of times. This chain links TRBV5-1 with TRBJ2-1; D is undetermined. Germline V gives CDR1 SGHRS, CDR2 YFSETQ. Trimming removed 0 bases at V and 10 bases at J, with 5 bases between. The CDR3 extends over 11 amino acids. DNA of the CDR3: TGCGCCAGCAGCTTGGCTAGGGAGCAGTTCTTC. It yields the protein CASSLAREQFF.

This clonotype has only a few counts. CDR3 region: CASSFMVAGVGNEQFF. DNA for the CDR3: TGTGCCAGCAGTTTTATGGTAGCGGGAGTGGGTAATGAGCAGTTCTTC. This chain uses TRBV12-3 or TRBV12-4 with TRBJ2-1, with 9 bases that match TRBD2. This CDR3 contains 16 residues. V shed 3 bases, J shed 7 bases, and the junction held 10 bases outside the gene matches.

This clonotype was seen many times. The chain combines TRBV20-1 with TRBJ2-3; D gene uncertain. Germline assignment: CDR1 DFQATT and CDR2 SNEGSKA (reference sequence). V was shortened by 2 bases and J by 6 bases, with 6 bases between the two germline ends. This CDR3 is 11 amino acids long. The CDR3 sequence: CSARFGDTQYF. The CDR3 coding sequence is TGCAGTGCTAGATTTGGCGATACGCAGTATTTT.

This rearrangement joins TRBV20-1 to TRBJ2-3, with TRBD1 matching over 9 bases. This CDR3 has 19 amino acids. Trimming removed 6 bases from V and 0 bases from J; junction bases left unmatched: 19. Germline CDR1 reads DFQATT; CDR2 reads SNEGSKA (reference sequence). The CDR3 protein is CSAKLRGTGWGWSTDTQYF. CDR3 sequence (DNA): TGCAGTGCAAAGCTCCGCGGGACAGGGTGGGGATGGAGCACAGATACGCAGTATTTT.

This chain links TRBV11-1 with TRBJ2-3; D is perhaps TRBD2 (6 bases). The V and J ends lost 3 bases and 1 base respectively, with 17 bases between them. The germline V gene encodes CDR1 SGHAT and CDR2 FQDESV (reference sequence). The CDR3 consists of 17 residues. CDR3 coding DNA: TGTGCCAGCAGCTTTGGAACTAGCCAGGTGGGCACAGATACGCAGTATTTT. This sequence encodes CASSFGTSQVGTDTQYF. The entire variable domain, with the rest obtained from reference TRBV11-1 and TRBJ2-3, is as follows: EAEVAQSPRYKITEKSQAVAFWCDPISGHATLYWYRQILGQGPELLVQFQDESVVDDSQLPKDRFSAERLKGVDSTLKIQPAELGDSAMYLCASSFGTSQVGTDTQYFGPGTRLTVL.

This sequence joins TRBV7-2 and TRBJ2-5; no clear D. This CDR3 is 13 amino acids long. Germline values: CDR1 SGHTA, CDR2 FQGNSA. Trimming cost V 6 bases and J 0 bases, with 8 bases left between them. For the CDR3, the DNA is TGTGCCAGCAGACCACACAACCAAGAGACCCAGTACTTC. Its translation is CASRPHNQETQYF.